The 25 T cell receptor beta chains presented below share a single source sample, sequenced in a study of control samples from healthy donors and cancer patients. Libraries were prepared by immunoSEQ multiplex PCR; TCRdb keeps only in-frame clonotypes and omits some of them. The sample contains around 130,000 clones, 90% of which appear only once. Sequenced sample: blood. The receptors were gathered from a man between 18 and 35 years old in good health.

The chain has TRBV6-5 and TRBJ1-1; 8 nucleotides match TRBD1. CDR3 size: 14 residues. The junction had 6 bases not matched to a gene; V was cut back by 5 bases and J by 4 bases. CDR1 and CDR2 (germline): MNHEY, SVGAGI. The CDR3 nucleotides read TGTGCCAGCAGTCTACGACAGGGGTCCACTGAAGCTTTCTTT. Residues: CASSLRQGSTEAFF.

CDR3 sequence (DNA): TGTGCCAGCAGCGACAGACCTAACTATGGCTACACCTTC. The encoded protein is CASSDRPNYGYTF. The gene calls are TRBV6-5 and TRBJ1-2; D possibly corresponds to TRBD1 (5 bases). V was shortened by 6 bases and J by 0 bases, with 8 bases between the two germline ends. The V gene's germline CDR1 is MNHEY and CDR2 SVGAGI. The CDR3 length is 13 residues.

The chain employs TRBV5-1 and TRBJ2-1, with 9 bases aligning to TRBD1. CDR3 length equals 13 residues. Germline V gene data show CDR1 as SGHRS and CDR2 as YFSETQ. The V segment lost 6 bases and the J segment 8 bases; nucleotides outside the gene matches: 6. CDR3 coding DNA: TGCGCCAGCATCGGACAGGGGTTAGATGAGCAGTTCTTC. This codes for CASIGQGLDEQFF.

The CDR3 loop is CASSPSLLAGGPDTQYF. DNA of the CDR3: TGTGCCAGCTCACCGTCCCTTCTAGCGGGAGGGCCAGATACGCAGTATTTT. The chain couples TRBV18 to TRBJ2-3, with 12 bases lining up with TRBD2. The CDR3 is 17 amino acids. Germline trimming cut 3 bases from V and 4 bases from J; bases unmatched to any gene: 8. CDR1 and CDR2 from the germline V gene are KGHSH and LQKENI. The variable domain in full, with the rest retrieved from reference TRBV18 and TRBJ2-3, is NAGVMQNPRHLVRRRGQEARLRCSPMKGHSHVYWYRQLPEEGLKFMVYLQKENIIDESGMPKERFSAEFPKEGPSILRIQQVVRGDSAAYFCASSPSLLAGGPDTQYFGPGTRLTVL.

This clone was seen only a few times. The chain couples TRBV15 to TRBJ2-3, with 8 bases that match TRBD2. The V and J ends lost 0 bases and 3 bases, in that order; junction bases with no gene match: 2. The CDR3 is 15 amino acids. Per the germline V gene, CDR1 is LNHNV and CDR2 is YYDKDF (reference sequence). CDR3 DNA sequence: TGTGCCACCAGCAGAGACGGGGGGGTTACAGATACGCAGTATTTT. Translation gives CATSRDGGVTDTQYF.

The DNA of the CDR3 is TGTGCCAGCAGTTTATCGGGACGGGGCAATCAGCCCCAGCATTTT. Encoded protein: CASSLSGRGNQPQHF. The chain couples TRBV27 to TRBJ1-5, with D possibly being TRBD1 (5 bases). CDR1 and CDR2 (germline): MNHEY, SMNVEV (reference sequence). V was cut by 0 bases and J by 2 bases, with 8 bases left in between. This CDR3 comprises 15 residues.

The chain recombines TRBV11-2 with TRBJ2-1; D is unclear. CDR1 SGHAT and CDR2 FQNNGV come from the germline V gene. The germline V and J ends were trimmed by 5 bases and 15 bases, with 23 bases remaining between them. The CDR3 has 14 residues. CDR3 region: CASSAPVSRSNPFF. CDR3 nucleotides: TGTGCCAGCAGCGCGCCAGTTTCCCGCTCCAACCCGTTCTTC.

As concerns this clone: Mismatch with germline at one junction end may stem from a read error. The chain is built from TRBV2 and TRBJ2-4; the D is unclear. Germline assignment: CDR1 SNHLY and CDR2 FYNNEI. This CDR3 is built from 11 residues. The CDR3 DNA reads as TGTGCCAGCAGGACGGATGCCTCCTGGTGCTTC. Protein product: CASRTDASWCF.

The chain carries TRBV5-1 and TRBJ1-4; unclear D gene. Per the germline V gene, CDR1 is SGHRS and CDR2 is YFSETQ. This CDR3 has 19 residues. Trimming left V 2 bases short and J 0 bases short, with 20 bases between. The CDR3 bases are TGCGCCAGCAGCTTAACCGGACGTGCCTTAGCTGCAACTAATGAAAAACTGTTTTTT. As protein: CASSLTGRALAATNEKLFF. Full variable domain (remainder filled in from reference TRBV5-1 and TRBJ1-4): KAGVTQTPRYLIKTRGQQVTLSCSPISGHRSVSWYQQTPGQGLQFLFEYFSETQRNKGNFPGRFSGRQFSNSRSEMNVSTLELGDSALYLCASSLTGRALAATNEKLFFGSGTQLSVL.

This sequence joins TRBV11-3 and TRBJ2-7; 7 bases line up with TRBD1. Germline CDR1 and CDR2: SGHNT and YENEEA. The CDR3 extends over 15 amino acids. J lost 5 bases, V lost 5 bases, and 12 bases had no gene match. CDR3 in DNA: TGTGCCAGCAGCCGCCGGACAGGCCAGGTCCACGAGCAGTACTTC. Encoded protein: CASSRRTGQVHEQYF.

V and J are TRBV11-3 and TRBJ2-2; possibly TRBD2 for D (6 bases). The V and J ends lost 0 bases and 3 bases respectively, with 17 bases between them. Germline CDR1 SGHNT, CDR2 YENEEA. This CDR3 has 18 amino acids. CDR3 in amino acids: CASSLDQVGLAYTGELFF. CDR3 DNA: TGTGCCAGCAGCTTAGATCAAGTGGGTCTAGCGTACACCGGGGAGCTGTTTTTT.

The genes are TRBV11-2 and TRBJ2-7, with D perhaps TRBD1 or TRBD2 (5 bases each). The CDR3 length is 14 residues. V lost 1 base to trimming and J lost 2 bases, with 9 bases between them. Germline V gives CDR1 SGHAT, CDR2 FQNNGV. The CDR3: CASSLGDQAYEQYV. The DNA for the CDR3 is TGTGCCAGCAGCTTAGGGGACCAGGCCTACGAGCAGTACGTC.

V and J are TRBV28 and TRBJ1-2; D might be TRBD1 (5 bases). The germline CDR1 and CDR2 sequences are MDHEN and SYDVKM. The CDR3 loop spans 15 amino acids. Between the trimmed V and J ends, which lost 2 bases and 4 bases, there was a span of 14 bases. The CDR3 coding sequence is TGTGCCAGCAGTTTAGGGGGGGAGCGGGTCTATGGCTACACCTTC. Protein product: CASSLGGERVYGYTF.

The V and J genes are TRBV30 and TRBJ1-2; D may be TRBD1 (5 bases). CDR1 is GTSNPN and CDR2 is SVGIG in the germline V gene (reference sequence). The V gene lost 2 bases and the J gene lost 8 bases, with 9 bases spanning the gap. This CDR3 is built from 11 residues. DNA for the CDR3: TGTGCCTGGAGTAAGGGGTCCGGCTACACCTTC. Translation gives CAWSKGSGYTF.

V and J are TRBV3-1 (or the pseudogene TRBV3-2) and TRBJ2-3; D might be TRBD2 (6 bases). The CDR3 has 15 amino acids. Germline-derived CDR1 and CDR2 are LGHDT and YNNKEL (reference sequence). V lost 1 base and J lost 1, with 9 bases in between. The CDR3, as DNA: TGTGCCAGCAGCCAAGGCGGGGCTGGCACAGATACGCAGTATTTT. It yields the protein CASSQGGAGTDTQYF.

The rearrangement joins TRBV28 to TRBJ2-1; 12 bases align to TRBD2. The germline CDR1 and CDR2 sequences are MDHEN and SYDVKM. Unmatched junction bases numbered 6, after V lost 5 bases and J lost 4 bases. This CDR3 is built from 16 residues. DNA of the CDR3: TGTGCCAGCAGTCTCGGACTAGCGGGAACGTACAATGAGCAGTTCTTC. Its protein product is CASSLGLAGTYNEQFF.

The rearrangement links TRBV27 to TRBJ2-2; D remains ambiguous. Germline CDR1 reads MNHEY; CDR2 reads SMNVEV (reference sequence). V was clipped by 10 bases and J by 6 bases, with 12 bases between them. CDR3 length equals 12 residues. Here the CDR3 reads CATQNPPGELFF. In nucleotides, the CDR3 is TGTGCCACACAAAACCCTCCCGGGGAGCTGTTTTTT.

The V and J genes are TRBV5-4 and TRBJ2-1; 10 nucleotides agree with TRBD2. Looked up from germline, CDR1 is SGHNT and CDR2 is YYREEE (reference sequence). The CDR3 is 16 residues long. Trimming took 2 bases from V and 8 from J; bases not matched to a gene: 10. The CDR3 DNA reads TGTGCCAGCAGCTTACACCGAGCGGGAGGGCCGCATGAGCAGTTCTTC. It yields the protein CASSLHRAGGPHEQFF.

The chain joins TRBV19 to TRBJ1-5, with D unclear. From germline, CDR1 is LNHDA and CDR2 SQIVND (reference sequence). Trimming shortened V by 6 bases and J by 3 bases, and 6 bases separated the two germline ends. CDR3 length: 12 residues. The CDR3 DNA reads TGTGCCAGTAGATCCGACAATCAGCCCCAGCATTTT. Residues: CASRSDNQPQHF.

The chain employs TRBV25-1 and TRBJ1-6; TRBD1 matches 10 bases. V lost 6 bases to trimming and J lost 10 bases; unmatched junction nucleotides: 9. The CDR3 extends over 15 amino acids. Germline V gives CDR1 MGHDK, CDR2 SYGVNS. CDR3 sequence reads: CASRPDGTGESPLHF. CDR3 coding DNA: TGTGCCAGCAGACCCGACGGGACAGGGGAGTCACCCCTCCACTTT.

The V call is TRBV19, the J call TRBJ1-5; 7 bases map to TRBD1. Germline lookup yields CDR1 LNHDA and CDR2 SQIVND (reference sequence). This CDR3 contains 16 residues. The ends lost 4 bases at V and 7 bases at J; junction bases unmatched: 13. The CDR3 DNA reads as TGTGCCAGTAGTAGCAATAAGAACAGGGGACGACAGCCCCAGCATTTT. This encodes CASSSNKNRGRQPQHF.

The chain combines TRBV19 with TRBJ2-1; 14 bases agree with TRBD2. CDR1 and CDR2 (germline): LNHDA, SQIVND (reference sequence). The trim removed 1 base at V and 5 bases at J, leaving 7 bases unmatched. CDR3 size: 18 residues. The CDR3 coding sequence is TGTGCCAGTAGTATAGTGGGGACTAGCGGGAGAAAGAACAATGAGCAGTTCTTC. It encodes CASSIVGTSGRKNNEQFF.

The chain has TRBV4-1 and TRBJ1-4; TRBD1 matches at 7 bases. Germline CDR1 reads MGHRA; CDR2 reads YSYEKL. V gave up 2 bases and J gave up 4 bases; unmatched junction bases: 10. CDR3 length: 17 residues. The DNA of the CDR3 is TGCGCCAGCAGCCAAAGGGGGGCGGGACAGTATAATGAAAAACTGTTTTTT. Its translation is CASSQRGAGQYNEKLFF.

The chain employs TRBV11-2 and TRBJ2-3; either TRBD1 or TRBD2 may supply D (5 bases each). Trimming pared 8 bases from V and 0 bases from J, leaving 12 bases between. This CDR3 region has 14 residues. Germline V gene sequence: CDR1 SGHAT, CDR2 FQNNGV. In DNA, the CDR3 is TGTGCCAGCCGGGGCGTGCCGAGCACAGATACGCAGTATTTT. Protein product: CASRGVPSTDTQYF.

The chain has TRBV2 and TRBJ1-1; 10 bases are shared with TRBD1. The trim removed 8 bases at V and 8 bases at J, leaving 8 bases unmatched. In germline, CDR1 is SNHLY, CDR2 FYNNEI. The CDR3 spans 13 residues. The CDR3 DNA is TGTGCCAGCGGGATCGACAGGGGGCGAGAAGCTTTCTTT. Translated: CASGIDRGREAFF.